These 22 T cell receptor beta chains share one sample of origin, sequenced in a study of blood T cell repertoires in COVID-19. Produced via immunoSEQ multiplex PCR; TCRdb's table is partial and in-frame only. The profile shows fewer than 110,000 clones, more than 80% of them singletons. What was sequenced was peripheral blood. The receptors were sampled from a man aged 40-49 years with active or convalescent COVID-19.

The chain has TRBV7-2 and TRBJ2-7, with D perhaps TRBD1 (5 bases). The CDR3 runs to 15 residues. Germline lookup yields CDR1 SGHTA and CDR2 FQGNSA. Trimming cost V 1 base and J 2 bases, with 12 bases left between them. CDR3 sequence reads: CASSLVPGLPYEQYF. The CDR3 DNA is TGTGCCAGCAGCTTAGTCCCAGGGCTCCCCTACGAGCAGTACTTC. Using reference TRBV7-2 and TRBJ2-7 for the parts outside the CDR3, the full variable domain is GAGVSQSPSNKVTEKGKDVELRCDPISGHTALYWYRQSLGQGLEFLIYFQGNSAPDKSGLPSDRFSAERTGGSVSTLTIQRTQQEDSAVYLCASSLVPGLPYEQYFGPGTRLTVT.

The chain combines TRBV7-2 with TRBJ2-7; 9 bases align to TRBD2. The V gene's germline CDR1 is SGHTA and CDR2 FQGNSA. Trimming took 0 bases from V and 13 from J; bases not matched to a gene: 10. CDR3 length: 14 amino acids. The CDR3 loop is CASSLAPLAGDLYF. The CDR3 DNA reads TGTGCCAGCAGCTTAGCGCCCTTAGCGGGAGATCTTTACTTC.

This clone showed up just once. V usage is TRBV5-1 and J usage is TRBJ2-5, with 9 bases identical to TRBD1. The trim removed 5 bases at V and 3 bases at J, leaving 8 bases unmatched. Germline-derived CDR1 and CDR2 are SGHRS and YFSETQ. The CDR3 sequence is 15 residues long. The CDR3 region is CASSPRGTGKETQYF. In DNA, the CDR3 is TGCGCCAGCAGTCCTAGAGGGACAGGGAAAGAGACCCAGTACTTC.

The V and J genes are TRBV24-1 and TRBJ2-3, with 10 nucleotides matching TRBD2. Germline CDR1 reads KGHDR; CDR2 reads SFDVKD. CDR3 size: 17 residues. V shed 3 bases and J 2 bases; nucleotides not matched to a gene: 7. This chain's CDR3 is CATSDTSGISFTDTQYF. In DNA, the CDR3 is TGTGCCACCAGTGATACTAGCGGGATCTCATTCACAGATACGCAGTATTTT.

This sequence joins TRBV6-5 and TRBJ1-5, with TRBD1 matching over 7 bases. Germline V gene data show CDR1 as MNHEY and CDR2 as SVGAGI. The length of the CDR3 is 14 residues. Trimming cost V 6 bases and J 3 bases; bases outside gene matches: 5. The CDR3 loop reads CASRPGTVNQPQHF. Here the CDR3 DNA reads TGTGCCAGCAGACCCGGGACAGTCAATCAGCCCCAGCATTTT.

This chain links TRBV21-1 with TRBJ2-7; the table's D call, TRBD2, was not checked against the DNA. TRBV21-1 is marked as a pseudogene. The CDR3 covers 15 residues. The CDR3 DNA follows: TGTGCCAGCAGCAAACCTGGTAGGACTTTTTACGAGCAGTACTTC. It is translated as CASSKPGRTFYEQYF.

A single count supports this clone. The chain recombines TRBV15 with TRBJ2-5; TRBD1 aligns across 7 bases. The length of the CDR3 is 16 residues. From germline, CDR1 is LNHNV and CDR2 YYDKDF (reference sequence). V trimming: 6 bases; J trimming: 6 bases; junction bases outside the gene matches: 16. Written as DNA, the CDR3 is TGTGCCACCAGTCGAATGGGGATGACAGGGCTGAAGACCCAGTACTTC. This sequence encodes CATSRMGMTGLKTQYF.

The V gene is TRBV5-8, the J gene TRBJ1-2, with D possibly being TRBD1 (5 bases). The CDR3 length is 13 residues. Germline CDR1 SGHTS, CDR2 YDEGEE. V lost 2 bases to trimming and J lost 3 bases, with 8 bases between them. CDR3 nucleotides: TGTGCCAGCAGCTTACAGGTCCACTATGGCTACACCTTC. This codes for CASSLQVHYGYTF.

This chain uses TRBV9 with TRBJ2-7, with 7 bases that match TRBD1. This CDR3 comprises 13 residues. Looked up from germline, CDR1 is SGDLS and CDR2 is YYNGEE. Germline trimming cut 1 base from V and 7 bases from J; bases unmatched to any gene: 5. DNA of the CDR3: TGTGCCAGCAGCGTATTGTACAGGGGAGAGCAGTACTTC. As protein: CASSVLYRGEQYF.

This clone was recorded a few times. The chain recombines TRBV5-5 with TRBJ2-7, with 10 bases identical to TRBD2. CDR3 length: 15 amino acids. V lost 0 bases, J lost 4 bases, and 4 bases stayed unmatched. Per germline, CDR1 SGHKS and CDR2 YYEKEE (reference sequence). CDR3 in DNA: TGTGCCAGCAGCTTGGGTACTAGCGGGACTTACGAGCAGTACTTC. It translates to CASSLGTSGTYEQYF.

The chain joins TRBV7-9 to TRBJ1-1; 8 bases line up with TRBD1. V was clipped by 6 bases and J by 0 bases; unmatched bases: 6. The CDR3 has 15 residues. Looked up from germline, CDR1 is SEHNR and CDR2 is FQNEAQ (reference sequence). For the CDR3, the DNA is TGTGCCAGCAGGTCCTGGGACAGGTTGAACACTGAAGCTTTCTTT. It codes for CASRSWDRLNTEAFF.

The sample holds a few counts of this clone. V is TRBV11-2 and J is TRBJ2-3; possible D gene TRBD2, 7 bases. CDR3 length: 15 residues. Looked up from germline, CDR1 is SGHAT and CDR2 is FQNNGV. V was trimmed by 5 bases and J by 1 base, leaving 13 bases between them. The chain's CDR3 is CASSPEGGGTDTQYF. DNA of the CDR3: TGTGCCAGCAGCCCGGAAGGGGGGGGCACAGATACGCAGTATTTT.

The chain uses TRBV5-1 and TRBJ2-7; 7 bases are a match to TRBD1. Trimming took 6 bases from V and 0 from J; bases not matched to a gene: 3. Germline CDR1 reads SGHRS; CDR2 reads YFSETQ. The CDR3 is 13 amino acids. CDR3 sequence reads: CASTRTGSYEQYF. The CDR3 DNA sequence: TGCGCCAGCACCCGGACAGGCTCCTACGAGCAGTACTTC.

This clone was seen just once. The chain carries TRBV28 and TRBJ1-4; 8 positions agree with TRBD1. This CDR3 has 14 amino acids. J lost 5 bases, V lost 6 bases, and 5 bases had no gene match. Germline V gene lookup returns CDR1 MDHEN and CDR2 SYDVKM. The CDR3 DNA follows: TGTGCCAGCAGCACCTGGACAGGGAATGAAAAACTGTTTTTT. Amino acids: CASSTWTGNEKLFF.

The rearrangement uses TRBV28 and TRBJ1-6; D call uncertain. This CDR3 contains 18 residues. V lost 2 bases to trimming and J lost 0 bases, with 14 bases between them. CDR1 and CDR2 from the germline V gene are MDHEN and SYDVKM. CDR3 sequence (DNA): TGTGCCAGCAGTTTAGGGAGGCAGAGCTTCTCCTATAATTCACCCCTCCACTTT. This encodes CASSLGRQSFSYNSPLHF. Full variable domain (remainder filled in from reference TRBV28 and TRBJ1-6): DVKVTQSSRYLVKRTGEKVFLECVQDMDHENMFWYRQDPGLGLRLIYFSYDVKMKEKGDIPEGYSVSREKKERFSLILESASTNQTSMYLCASSLGRQSFSYNSPLHFGNGTRLTVT.

V and J are TRBV5-4 and TRBJ2-5; D is perhaps TRBD1 (6 bases). V was shortened by 4 bases and J by 9 bases, with 16 bases between the two germline ends. CDR1 SGHNT and CDR2 YYREEE come from the germline V gene (reference sequence). The length of the CDR3 is 13 residues. DNA of the CDR3: TGTGCCAGCAGCCGAGACAGGAACCGGGCCCAGTACTTC. Amino acids: CASSRDRNRAQYF.

The chain carries TRBV30 and TRBJ1-5, with 9 positions matching TRBD1. Germline trimming cut 5 bases from V and 7 bases from J; bases unmatched to any gene: 6. Looked up from germline, CDR1 is GTSNPN and CDR2 is SVGIG (reference sequence). The CDR3 runs to 13 residues. CDR3 DNA: TGTGCCTGGGCGGGACAGGGAGGACAGCCCCAGCATTTT. Translation gives CAWAGQGGQPQHF.

The sample holds a few counts of this clone. The chain is built from TRBV7-2 and TRBJ2-2; TRBD1 agrees at 9 bases. V lost 5 bases and J lost 4; bases outside the gene matches: 8. Looked up from germline, CDR1 is SGHTA and CDR2 is FQGNSA. The CDR3 consists of 16 residues. CDR3 sequence reads: CASSPNGQGSTGELFF. As DNA, the CDR3 is TGTGCCAGCAGCCCTAATGGACAGGGGAGCACCGGGGAGCTGTTTTTT. Variable domain in full (rest from reference TRBV7-2 and TRBJ2-2): GAGVSQSPSNKVTEKGKDVELRCDPISGHTALYWYRQSLGQGLEFLIYFQGNSAPDKSGLPSDRFSAERTGGSVSTLTIQRTQQEDSAVYLCASSPNGQGSTGELFFGEGSRLTVL.

The V gene is TRBV6-5, the J gene TRBJ1-1, with no clear D. This CDR3 contains 13 residues. Trimming removed 6 bases at V and 1 base at J, with 9 bases between. Germline CDR1 reads MNHEY; CDR2 reads SVGAGI. CDR3 sequence: CASRSTGNTEAFF. Written as DNA, the CDR3 is TGTGCCAGCAGGTCGACGGGGAACACTGAAGCTTTCTTT.

The chain is built from TRBV27 and TRBJ2-7; 9 nucleotides agree with TRBD2. J gave up 3 bases and V 7 bases, and 4 bases lay outside the gene matches. The CDR3 length is 13 residues. Germline CDR1 is MNHEY and CDR2 is SMNVEV (reference sequence). In DNA, the CDR3 is TGTGCCAGCATGACTAGCGGCCGCTACGAGCAGTACTTC. Its protein product is CASMTSGRYEQYF.

This chain joins TRBV5-8 and TRBJ2-7, with TRBD1 identical over 9 bases. The germline V gene has CDR1 SGHTS and CDR2 YDEGEE. This CDR3 contains 15 residues. J was trimmed by 0 bases and V by 4 bases; bases with no gene match: 5. CDR3 DNA sequence: TGTGCCAGCAGCCACGGGACAGGGAGCTCCTACGAGCAGTACTTC. Protein product: CASSHGTGSSYEQYF.

V gene TRBV15 combines with J gene TRBJ2-1, with D maybe TRBD1 (6 bases). Germline V gene lookup returns CDR1 LNHNV and CDR2 YYDKDF (reference sequence). V lost 0 bases and J lost 5, with 11 bases in between. This CDR3 is built from 15 residues. The CDR3 spells CATSRDRGRHNEQFF. The CDR3 DNA is TGTGCCACCAGCAGAGACAGGGGACGACACAATGAGCAGTTCTTC.